These 17 T cell receptor beta chains share one sample of origin, sequenced in a study of cytomegalovirus exposure and HLA in healthy donors (dated by TCRdb to about 2017). The library was obtained by the immunoSEQ multiplex PCR assay. For the multiplex PCR, a mixture combining 60 forward primers for TCR Vbeta segments and 13 reverse primers for TCR Jbeta segments was used. As stored in TCRdb, this immuneACCESS dataset retains in-frame rearrangements with V and J assigned. A fraction of the clones does not appear; measured against another copy, unresolved V genes explain less than half of the discrepancy, and the remainder lacks a known reason. Within this sample are more than 90,000 clones, with just under 70% of them counted one time only. The ten largest clonotypes hold approximately 2.7% of the sample. Specimen: PBMCs. The source is a man aged 50-59 years in good health and CMV-seronegative.

This clone was counted a few times. The chain joins TRBV5-4 to TRBJ2-7; D possibly corresponds to TRBD1 (5 bases). CDR1 is SGHNT, CDR2 YYREEE, per germline (reference sequence). The CDR3 spans 13 residues. Trimming took off 5 bases at V and 6 bases at J, with 15 bases between the two ends. CDR3 amino acids: CASRLQGRGEQYF. In nucleotides, the CDR3 is TGTGCCAGCAGATTGCAGGGTAGAGGCGAGCAGTACTTC.

The V call is TRBV6-5, the J call TRBJ2-5; D uncertain. Germline CDR1 and CDR2: MNHEY and SVGAGI. V lost 5 bases and J lost 5, with 9 bases in between. The CDR3 extends over 12 amino acids. The CDR3 sequence is CASSQTQETQYF. DNA for the CDR3: TGTGCCAGCAGTCAGACACAGGAGACCCAGTACTTC.

This chain joins TRBV29-1 and TRBJ2-5, with 8 positions matching TRBD1. The V segment lost 5 bases and the J segment 0 bases; nucleotides outside the gene matches: 5. CDR1 SQVTM and CDR2 ANQGSEA come from the germline V gene. This CDR3 spans 14 amino acids. CDR3 nucleotides: TGCAGCGTTCCCGGGACAGGCAACCAAGAGACCCAGTACTTC. This sequence encodes CSVPGTGNQETQYF.

This chain links TRBV30 with TRBJ1-5, with D possibly being TRBD1 (5 bases). Germline values: CDR1 GTSNPN, CDR2 SVGIG (reference sequence). V lost 2 bases and J lost 8, with 22 bases in between. The CDR3 spans 16 residues. In DNA form, the CDR3 reads TGTGCCTGGAGTATTATTGGGTGGGGGGGGAAGGAGCCCCAGCATTTT. Its protein product is CAWSIIGWGGKEPQHF.

The gene calls are TRBV5-8 and TRBJ2-5, with D perhaps TRBD1 (5 bases). CDR3 length equals 12 residues. Per germline, CDR1 SGHTS and CDR2 YDEGEE. The germline V and J ends were trimmed by 4 bases and 6 bases, with 10 bases remaining between them. The DNA of the CDR3 is TGTGCCAGCAGCGGACAACGGAAGACCCAGTACTTC. Translated: CASSGQRKTQYF.

The rearrangement links TRBV27 to TRBJ2-3; 8 bases agree with TRBD1. Germline V gene data show CDR1 as MNHEY and CDR2 as SMNVEV (reference sequence). The V and J ends lost 5 bases and 3 bases, in that order; junction bases with no gene match: 7. The CDR3 extends over 15 amino acids. CDR3 loop: CASSATTGGTDTQYF. As DNA, the CDR3 is TGTGCCAGCAGTGCAACTACAGGGGGGACAGATACGCAGTATTTT.

The chain uses TRBV5-4 and TRBJ1-4; 9 bases align to TRBD1. The germline CDR1 and CDR2 sequences are SGHNT and YYREEE (reference sequence). V was pared by 5 bases and J by 3 bases, with 5 bases of the junction left unmatched. This CDR3 contains 15 residues. CDR3 loop: CASSTGGTSNEKLFF. DNA for the CDR3: TGTGCCAGCAGTACAGGGGGCACGTCTAATGAAAAACTGTTTTTT. Full variable domain (remainder filled in from reference TRBV5-4 and TRBJ1-4): ETGVTQSPTHLIKTRGQQVTLRCSSQSGHNTVSWYQQALGQGPQFIFQYYREEENGRGNFPPRFSGLQFPNYSSELNVNALELDDSALYLCASSTGGTSNEKLFFGSGTQLSVL.

The CDR3 nucleotides read TGCGCCAGCACAACCGGACAGGCCGAGCAGTACGTC. Its translation is CASTTGQAEQYV. The genes are TRBV23-1 and TRBJ2-7, with 7 positions matching TRBD1. TRBV23-1 is labeled an ORF, and its function is uncertain. With 7 bases clipped from V and 6 bases from J, the junction kept 6 bases outside the gene matches. The CDR3 totals 12 residues.

This chain links TRBV7-6 with TRBJ2-3; 11 nucleotides match TRBD2. The CDR3 is 19 amino acids. Trimming removed 1 base from V and 0 bases from J; junction bases left unmatched: 9. Germline V gene lookup returns CDR1 SGHVS and CDR2 FNYEAQ. CDR3 nucleotides: TGTGCCAGCAGCTTAGGCCGGGGACTAGCGGAGACTAGCACAGATACGCAGTATTTT. Its translation: CASSLGRGLAETSTDTQYF.

V is TRBV5-1 and J is TRBJ1-4; TRBD1 agrees at 12 bases. With 4 bases clipped from V and 6 bases from J, the junction kept 7 bases outside the gene matches. This CDR3 spans 16 amino acids. Looked up from germline, CDR1 is SGHRS and CDR2 is YFSETQ. The CDR3 sequence is CASSTGTGGEYEKLFF. The CDR3, as DNA: TGCGCCAGCAGCACCGGGACAGGGGGCGAGTATGAAAAACTGTTTTTT.

The chain combines TRBV4-3 with TRBJ1-3; 10 nucleotides align to TRBD1. This CDR3 spans 15 amino acids. Unmatched junction bases numbered 4, after V lost 6 bases and J lost 2 bases. Germline V gene lookup returns CDR1 LGHNA and CDR2 YSLEER. The CDR3 spells CASSPTGGPGNTIYF. DNA of the CDR3: TGCGCCAGCAGTCCGACAGGGGGCCCTGGAAACACCATATATTTT.

The V gene is TRBV5-1, the J gene TRBJ1-1, with D hard to call. Deletions cut 4 bases from V and 4 bases from J, with 23 bases between. Germline V gene sequence: CDR1 SGHRS, CDR2 YFSETQ. This CDR3 comprises 17 residues. As DNA, the CDR3 is TGCGCCAGCAGCCCCGGGCCGGGGTTGCGGTCGGTCACTGAAGCTTTCTTT. Residues: CASSPGPGLRSVTEAFF.

This rearrangement joins TRBV21-1 to TRBJ1-5; the D segment call TRBD1 is taken from the table without a DNA check. TRBV21-1 is assigned pseudogene status. The CDR3 runs to 14 residues. CDR3 sequence: CASSKKRGQQPQHF. CDR3 DNA: TGTGCCAGCAGCAAAAAAAGGGGGCAACAGCCCCAGCATTTT.

The rearrangement links TRBV10-3 to TRBJ2-7; the D gene is possibly TRBD1 (5 bases). Trimming took 4 bases from V and 1 from J, leaving 8 bases between them. Germline CDR1 reads ENHRY; CDR2 reads SYGVKD. This CDR3 spans 13 amino acids. As DNA, the CDR3 is TGTGCCATCAGTGGTCAGGGATCCTACGAGCAGTACGTC. Residues: CAISGQGSYEQYV.

The CDR3: CASSFSSGAGEETQYF. CDR3 DNA sequence: TGCGCCAGCAGCTTCTCCAGTGGGGCGGGGGAAGAGACCCAGTACTTC. The chain has TRBV5-1 and TRBJ2-5; 7 positions agree with TRBD2. The ends lost 2 bases at V and 3 bases at J; junction bases unmatched: 10. Germline V CDR1 and CDR2: SGHRS, YFSETQ. The CDR3 sequence is 16 residues long.

The chain couples TRBV7-9 to TRBJ1-6, with 8 bases that match TRBD1. The junction had 0 bases not matched to a gene; V was cut back by 3 bases and J by 5 bases. The CDR3 loop spans 14 amino acids. Germline V gene data show CDR1 as SEHNR and CDR2 as FQNEAQ (reference sequence). The CDR3 sequence is CASSLGQDNSPLHF. The CDR3 DNA follows: TGTGCCAGCAGCTTGGGACAGGATAATTCACCCCTCCACTTT.

This clone was picked up a small number of times. CDR3 sequence reads: CASSQDVRDRGYEQYF. CDR3 bases: TGTGCCAGCAGCCAAGATGTTCGTGACAGGGGCTACGAGCAGTACTTC. The rearrangement uses TRBV14 and TRBJ2-7, with TRBD1 matching 8 bases. V gave up 0 bases and J gave up 3 bases; unmatched junction bases: 7. CDR3 length: 16 amino acids. Germline assignment: CDR1 SGHDN and CDR2 FVKESK.